Sequencing of this T cell receptor (beta chain) was carried out in a study of T cells in Graves' hyperthyroidism and ophthalmopathy. These patients, aged 18 to 65, had recently diagnosed hyperthyroidism lasting under 2 months. Ten or more counts support this clonotype. The investigators amplified TCR beta CDR3 regions from RNA transcripts. The HTBI primer set drove a first-round RT-PCR of the TCR CDR3. TCRdb recomputed calls from the multiplex PCR reads with MiXCR, one row per CDR3 protein. The sample shows some 510,000 distinct CDR3 sequences, about 43% of them seen only once. The germline V gene has CDR1 SQVTM and CDR2 ANQGSEA. The germline V and J ends were trimmed by 5 bases and 3 bases, with 14 bases remaining between them. The CDR3 is 13 amino acids.

This clonotype was sampled from a woman under 30 with Graves' hyperthyroidism. The gene calls are TRBV29-1 and TRBJ2-7; perhaps TRBD1 as D (6 bases). Specimen: peripheral blood or thyroid tissue (not recorded which). The CDR3 sequence is CSVRQEGFYEQYF. The CDR3 nucleotides read TGCAGCGTTCGACAGGAAGGTTTCTACGAGCAGTACTTC.